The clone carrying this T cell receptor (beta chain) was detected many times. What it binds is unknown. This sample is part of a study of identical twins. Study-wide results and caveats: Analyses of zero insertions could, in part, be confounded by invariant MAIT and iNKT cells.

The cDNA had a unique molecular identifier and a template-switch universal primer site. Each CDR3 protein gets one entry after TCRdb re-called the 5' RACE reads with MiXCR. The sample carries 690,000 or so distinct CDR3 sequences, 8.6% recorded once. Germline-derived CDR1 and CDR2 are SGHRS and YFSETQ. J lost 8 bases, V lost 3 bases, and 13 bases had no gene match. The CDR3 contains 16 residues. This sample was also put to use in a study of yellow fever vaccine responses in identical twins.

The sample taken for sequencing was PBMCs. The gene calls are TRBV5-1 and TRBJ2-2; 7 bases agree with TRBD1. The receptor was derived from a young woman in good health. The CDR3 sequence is CASSYSGQTIPGELFF. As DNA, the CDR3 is TGCGCCAGCAGCTATTCGGGACAGACGATTCCAGGGGAGCTGTTTTTT.